Shown below are 14 T cell receptor beta chains from a single sample sequenced in a study of blood T cells in healthy people across ages. PCR was performed a second time for 7 to 11 cycles using a sample-barcoded 5' primer and a J-beta primer mix. TCRdb processed the 5' RACE reads anew with MiXCR; each CDR3 protein has one entry. Of 1.8 million or so distinct CDR3 sequences listed, around 40% are singletons. The material sequenced was blood. The receptors derive from a human donor in good health.

This clonotype was observed a handful of times. This chain links TRBV4-2 with TRBJ1-4; D ambiguous. This CDR3 is 14 amino acids long. CDR1 and CDR2 (germline): LGHNA, YNFKEQ. The V gene lost 2 bases and the J gene lost 7 bases, with 11 bases spanning the gap. The CDR3 region is CASSQTPPSEKLFF. CDR3 nucleotides: TGTGCCAGCAGCCAAACCCCGCCGAGTGAAAAACTGTTTTTT.

This clonotype was seen once. The chain joins TRBV5-1 to TRBJ2-3, with D perhaps TRBD2 (6 bases). The CDR3 extends over 15 amino acids. Trimming pared 0 bases from V and 5 bases from J, leaving 13 bases between. Germline CDR1 reads SGHRS; CDR2 reads YFSETQ. The DNA of the CDR3 is TGCGCCAGCAGCTTGGAGGGACTGTTCAAAGATACGCAGTATTTT. Translated, it gives CASSLEGLFKDTQYF.

The chain joins TRBV5-1 to TRBJ1-1; D unclear. The V gene lost 0 bases and the J gene lost 3 bases, with 9 bases spanning the gap. The length of the CDR3 is 14 residues. Germline V lookup: CDR1 SGHRS, CDR2 YFSETQ. In nucleotides, the CDR3 is TGCGCCAGCAGCTTGGGAGTATTTGACACTGAAGCTTTCTTT. Its translation: CASSLGVFDTEAFF.

This clonotype was seen a few times. The chain recombines TRBV7-2 with TRBJ1-1, with D hard to call. Germline V CDR1 and CDR2: SGHTA, FQGNSA. The CDR3 length is 14 residues. Trimming removed 5 bases at V and 1 base at J, with 11 bases between. CDR3 nucleotide sequence: TGTGCCAGCAGCCGTGGACCGCCGAACACTGAAGCTTTCTTT. It is translated as CASSRGPPNTEAFF.

This clonotype was seen more than once but under ten times. The rearrangement links TRBV5-6 to TRBJ2-4; 7 bases match TRBD1. V dropped 0 bases and J dropped 13; count of bases not matched to a gene: 16. Germline V gives CDR1 SGHDT, CDR2 YYEEEE. There are 16 residues in the CDR3. The CDR3 region is CASSLGSAGGTHEQYF. In nucleotides, the CDR3 is TGTGCCAGCAGCTTGGGTTCTGCAGGGGGTACCCATGAGCAGTACTTC.

The chain uses TRBV7-9 and TRBJ1-2, with no clear D. The V and J ends lost 0 bases and 6 bases respectively, with 5 bases between them. Looked up from germline, CDR1 is SEHNR and CDR2 is FQNEAQ (reference sequence). The CDR3 extends over 12 amino acids. DNA for the CDR3: TGTGCCAGCAGCTTAGCGGAAGATGGCTACACCTTC. It encodes CASSLAEDGYTF.

The chain is built from TRBV20-1 and TRBJ1-2, with D perhaps matching TRBD1 (5 bases). Germline V gives CDR1 DFQATT, CDR2 SNEGSKA (reference sequence). This CDR3 comprises 12 residues. V gave up 6 bases and J gave up 8 bases, with 16 bases separating them. The CDR3 spells CSALNQGSGYTF. The CDR3 DNA reads TGCAGTGCACTGAACCAGGGTAGCGGCTACACCTTC.

The V and J genes are TRBV20-1 and TRBJ1-1; D call uncertain. V shed 6 bases and J shed 10 bases, with 18 bases lying between them. Germline assignment: CDR1 DFQATT and CDR2 SNEGSKA (reference sequence). This CDR3 has 12 residues. CDR3 in amino acids: CSATSLWGLAFF. CDR3 nucleotide sequence: TGCAGTGCAACCTCGTTATGGGGTCTAGCTTTCTTT.

V is TRBV7-3 and J is TRBJ2-1; TRBD2 matches at 12 bases. J gave up 6 bases and V 4 bases, and 10 bases lay outside the gene matches. CDR3 size: 17 residues. Germline loops: CDR1 SGHTA, CDR2 FQGTGA. The CDR3 DNA follows: TGTGCCAGCAGCTCCAACCCGACTAGCGGGGGTGGCAATGAGCAGTTCTTC. Protein sequence: CASSSNPTSGGGNEQFF. Looking up the rest from reference TRBV7-3 and TRBJ2-1 gives the full variable domain: GAGVSQTPSNKVTEKGKYVELRCDPISGHTALYWYRQSLGQGPEFLIYFQGTGAADDSGLPNDRFFAVRPEGSVSTLKIQRTERGDSAVYLCASSSNPTSGGGNEQFFGPGTRLTVL.

The chain has TRBV7-2 and TRBJ1-2; 7 nucleotides align to TRBD1. The CDR3 is made up of 16 amino acids. Germline lookup yields CDR1 SGHTA and CDR2 FQGNSA. The trim removed 2 bases at V and 4 bases at J, leaving 10 bases unmatched. CDR3 DNA: TGTGCCAGCAGCTTATTCCCAGGGACAGCCATCTATGGCTACACCTTC. Translated, it gives CASSLFPGTAIYGYTF.

The chain recombines TRBV7-9 with TRBJ2-7; TRBD2 might be the D (5 bases). V lost 5 bases to trimming and J lost 3 bases, with 17 bases between them. The CDR3 is made up of 15 amino acids. Germline V gene sequence: CDR1 SEHNR, CDR2 FQNEAQ (reference sequence). CDR3 DNA: TGTGCCAGCAGCCCGGGAACAGCGGTGTACTACGAGCAGTACTTC. This encodes CASSPGTAVYYEQYF.

The rearrangement uses TRBV7-9 and TRBJ1-1; D is undetermined. Trimming removed 3 bases from V and 4 bases from J, with 9 bases in between. Germline lookup yields CDR1 SEHNR and CDR2 FQNEAQ (reference sequence). The CDR3 loop spans 13 amino acids. CDR3 bases: TGTGCCAGCAGCTTCAAAGAGGGCACTGAAGCTTTCTTT. Encoded protein: CASSFKEGTEAFF. Supplemented by reference TRBV7-9 and TRBJ1-1, the full variable domain reads DTGVSQNPRHKITKRGQNVTFRCDPISEHNRLYWYRQTLGQGPEFLTYFQNEAQLEKSRLLSDRFSAERPKGSFSTLEIQRTEQGDSAMYLCASSFKEGTEAFFGQGTRLTVV.

About this clonotype itself: A much larger clone lies a single base off, so this may be a read error. CDR3 coding DNA: TGTGCCAGCAGCCCAGGGGCTAGCGGGGTGGAGACCCAGTACTTC. It yields the protein CASSPGASGVETQYF. This rearrangement joins TRBV7-3 to TRBJ2-5; 9 bases align to TRBD2. The CDR3 has 15 residues. J gave up 5 bases and V 5 bases, and 9 bases lay outside the gene matches. Germline V gene data show CDR1 as SGHTA and CDR2 as FQGTGA.

This clonotype has a handful of counts. The chain uses TRBV12-3 or TRBV12-4 and TRBJ1-2; D is unclear. V was trimmed by 8 bases and J by 8 bases, leaving 18 bases between them. The CDR3 is made up of 13 amino acids. The CDR3 here is CASEPGRGGGYTF. The CDR3 region has the DNA TGTGCCAGCGAACCCGGGCGGGGAGGCGGCTACACCTTC.